One and the same sample provided the 14 T cell receptor beta chains below, sequenced in a study of T-cell reconstitution after alpha-beta-depleted transplantation in children. Unique molecular identifiers were incorporated during preparation of the TCRbeta library. TCRdb used MiXCR to reprocess the PCR reads, holding one entry per CDR3 protein. The profile shows fewer than 550,000 distinct CDR3 sequences, 11% of them singletons. This specimen was PBMCs from the stem cell graft donor, taken from the stem cell graft. The receptors derive from a human donor who donated a stem cell graft to a child with acute myeloid leukemia.

The rearrangement links TRBV7-8 to TRBJ2-1; no definite D call. The CDR3 loop spans 14 amino acids. Per germline, CDR1 SGHVS and CDR2 FQNEAQ. Trimming cost V 5 bases and J 5 bases, with 13 bases left between them. CDR3 sequence: CASSQIDRDNEQFF. In DNA form, the CDR3 reads TGTGCCAGCAGCCAGATAGACCGGGACAATGAGCAGTTCTTC.

This clonotype was counted between two and nine times. This chain connects TRBV25-1 to TRBJ1-4, with a weak D call TRBD1 (5 bases). The CDR3 consists of 12 residues. The germline V and J ends were trimmed by 6 bases and 7 bases, with 9 bases remaining between them. The germline CDR1 and CDR2 sequences are MGHDK and SYGVNS. This CDR3 is CASRAGIEKLFF. CDR3 sequence (DNA): TGTGCCAGCAGAGCAGGGATTGAAAAACTGTTTTTT.

This clonotype was found a few times. V is TRBV6-5 and J is TRBJ2-5, with a weak D call TRBD2 (6 bases). CDR3 length equals 13 residues. The germline V gene has CDR1 MNHEY and CDR2 SVGAGI. Deletions cut 4 bases from V and 2 bases from J, with 8 bases between. The CDR3 reads CASSLAEQETQYF. CDR3 nucleotides: TGTGCCAGCAGTTTAGCGGAGCAAGAGACCCAGTACTTC.

In its sample, this clonotype was seen many times. This chain connects TRBV29-1 to TRBJ2-7; 7 bases fit TRBD1. The trim removed 3 bases at V and 8 bases at J, leaving 4 bases unmatched. The CDR3 has 11 amino acids. Germline V gives CDR1 SQVTM, CDR2 ANQGSEA. CDR3 amino acids: CSVDRGKKQYF. CDR3 DNA sequence: TGCAGCGTTGACAGGGGGAAGAAGCAGTACTTC.

The chain is built from TRBV6-2 or TRBV6-3 and TRBJ1-1; a weak D match, TRBD1 (5 bases). Trimming took off 0 bases at V and 0 bases at J, with 11 bases between the two ends. The CDR3 has 16 amino acids. Per the germline V gene, CDR1 is MNHEY and CDR2 is SVGEGT. Here the CDR3 reads CASSYSPGTMNTEAFF. The CDR3 DNA follows: TGTGCCAGCAGTTACTCTCCAGGGACCATGAACACTGAAGCTTTCTTT.

The chain carries TRBV7-2 and TRBJ2-7; the match to TRBD2 covers 7 bases. The CDR3 sequence is 16 residues long. CDR1 is SGHTA and CDR2 is FQGNSA in the germline V gene. The trim removed 3 bases at V and 0 bases at J, leaving 8 bases unmatched. In DNA, the CDR3 is TGTGCCAGCAGCTTGGTTGGTGGACTAGTCTCCTACGAGCAGTACTTC. As protein: CASSLVGGLVSYEQYF.

This clonotype was seen more than once but under ten times. The V gene is TRBV10-3, the J gene TRBJ1-5, with TRBD1 identical over 7 bases. The CDR3 is 14 amino acids. Germline trimming cut 4 bases from V and 3 bases from J; bases unmatched to any gene: 3. CDR1 and CDR2 from the germline V gene are ENHRY and SYGVKD. CDR3 nucleotide sequence: TGTGCCATCAGTGGAGACAGGGTCAATCAGCCCCAGCATTTT. It specifies CAISGDRVNQPQHF.

This clonotype has at least ten counts. V gene TRBV20-1 combines with J gene TRBJ2-3; 10 bases match TRBD2. Germline assignment: CDR1 DFQATT and CDR2 SNEGSKA (reference sequence). J lost 5 bases, V lost 0 bases, and 8 bases had no gene match. The CDR3 totals 16 residues. The CDR3 DNA sequence: TGCAGTGCTAGAGATATCCTAGCGGGAGAGGTAGATACGCAGTATTTT. This sequence encodes CSARDILAGEVDTQYF.

Comments on this clonotype: Germline and junction disagree at one end, which may indicate a read error. The chain joins TRBV13 to TRBJ1-6, with D perhaps TRBD1 (5 bases). The length of the CDR3 is 15 residues. Looked up from germline, CDR1 is PRHDT and CDR2 is FYEKMQ (reference sequence). As DNA, the CDR3 is TGTGCCGGCAGCCCCTGGGGTGGCGTGGGGGCACCCCTCCACTTT. Protein: CAGSPWGGVGAPLHF.

The table lists this clonotype with a few counts. CDR3 nucleotides: TGTGCCATCAGTGCCCAGCAAACGGGTGAGCAGTACGTC. It encodes CAISAQQTGEQYV. V and J are TRBV10-3 and TRBJ2-7; D remains unclear. This CDR3 region has 13 residues. Germline values: CDR1 ENHRY, CDR2 SYGVKD. V lost 4 bases and J lost 7, with 14 bases in between.

Here the CDR3 reads CASSPRRSNQPQHF. DNA of the CDR3: TGTGCCAGCAGTCCCCGACGGAGCAATCAGCCCCAGCATTTT. The rearrangement joins TRBV6-1 to TRBJ1-5, with no clear D. This CDR3 has 14 residues. Germline assignment: CDR1 MNHNS and CDR2 SASEGT. V was cut by 5 bases and J by 1 base, with 9 bases left in between.

There are many counts of this clonotype. The chain carries TRBV12-3 or TRBV12-4 and TRBJ2-5; D call uncertain. CDR3 length equals 11 residues. V lost 3 bases, J lost 3 bases, and 2 bases lay in between. Written as DNA, the CDR3 is TGTGCCAGCAGTTTCAAAGAGACCCAGTACTTC. The encoded protein is CASSFKETQYF.

V and J are TRBV20-1 and TRBJ2-4, with 9 bases fitting TRBD2. The germline V gene has CDR1 DFQATT and CDR2 SNEGSKA (reference sequence). V lost 3 bases and J lost 0; bases outside the gene matches: 15. The CDR3 is 19 amino acids. CDR3 coding DNA: TGCAGTGCTAGCCCAGGGGGTAGCGGGGGATCTCTAGCCAAAAACATTCAGTACTTC. Its translation: CSASPGGSGGSLAKNIQYF.

CDR3 region: CASSVVPDRATRVATRRAFF. In nucleotides, the CDR3 is TGTGCCAGCAGCGTAGTCCCGGACAGGGCAACCCGGGTCGCGACTAGACGGGCTTTCTTT. V and J are TRBV9 and TRBJ1-1, with 8 bases matching TRBD1. Germline V gene lookup returns CDR1 SGDLS and CDR2 YYNGEE. This CDR3 has 20 residues. J gave up 11 bases and V 0 bases, and 27 bases lay outside the gene matches.